This T cell receptor (beta chain) was recovered during a study of cytomegalovirus exposure and HLA in healthy donors. Study-level findings and limits: Previously analyzed data showed that most TCR beta V segments were productive at a frequency of about 87% or about 30%. A later analysis found that most CMV-associated TCR beta chains appeared HLA-restricted. TCR beta sequences reportedly predicted the HLA-A and HLA-B alleles of most subjects accurately.

Concerning this clone itself: Its antigen is as yet unknown.

Nominal health characterized the donors when sampled, though unrecorded immune exposures were likely. Vbeta (60) and Jbeta (13) primers were used in the PCR. TCRdb's table, derived via immunoSEQ multiplex PCR, lists solely in-frame clones and lacks some. Of about 170,000 clones listed, 70% to 90% are singletons. The sample consisted of PBMCs. The sequence came from a male donor in good health and CMV-seronegative.

DNA of the CDR3: TGTGCCAGCAGCTTAGACGGGACAGGGGGTCTCCCCTCTGGAAACACCATATATTTT. Translating gives CASSLDGTGGLPSGNTIYF. The V gene is TRBV7-3, the J gene TRBJ1-3; 11 bases agree with TRBD1. J gave up 0 bases and V 2 bases, and 9 bases lay outside the gene matches. Germline V gene data show CDR1 as SGHTA and CDR2 as FQGTGA. This CDR3 has 19 amino acids.